The clone carrying this T cell receptor (beta chain) was seen ten or more times. This CDR3 is 17 amino acids long. Trimming left V 5 bases short and J 4 bases short, with 23 bases between. Germline-derived CDR1 and CDR2 are LGHNT and FRNRAP. The sample belongs to a study of kidney transplant recipient with SARS-CoV-2 infection. TCRdb processed the reads anew with MiXCR; each CDR3 protein has one entry. The sample shows 250,000 or so distinct CDR3 sequences, about 28% of them seen only once. The sequence derives from a male patient aged 25 to 39 who had COVID-19 and was a kidney transplant recipient. Some T cells may have originated in the graft donor. The starting material was a blood sample, obtained at baseline and between days 110 and 120 from a kidney transplant recipient. This sequence joins TRBV12-5 and TRBJ1-2; a weak D match, TRBD1 (5 bases). The CDR3 sequence: CASGPLFLQGKTYGYTF. CDR3 nucleotide sequence: TGTGCTAGTGGTCCGTTGTTTTTGCAGGGAAAGACCTATGGCTACACCTTC.